The 16 T cell receptor beta chains below come from one sample, sequenced in a study of blood T cells in healthy people across ages. The second PCR ran about 6 to 11 cycles with a sample-barcoded 5' primer and J-beta primers. TCRdb called the 5' RACE reads again in MiXCR, with one record for every CDR3 protein. Among about 510,000 distinct CDR3 sequences, about 27% were seen once, and the ten largest hold under 4.5%. This sample also appeared in a second study, on T cells of mothers and their children.

The sequencing sample was made of blood. The receptors here all came from a boy aged 2 to 10 in good health.

The V call is TRBV7-6, the J call TRBJ2-7, with a weak D call TRBD2 (5 bases). Germline V gives CDR1 SGHVS, CDR2 FNYEAQ. The CDR3 spans 13 residues. Trimming stripped 2 bases from V and 4 bases from J, with 9 bases between. CDR3 in amino acids: CASSLNRGYEQYF. The CDR3 DNA sequence: TGTGCCAGCAGCTTAAACCGGGGATACGAGCAGTACTTC.

The genes are TRBV7-9 and TRBJ2-1, with D possibly TRBD2 on 5 matching bases. V lost 5 bases and J 2 bases, leaving 19 bases between the germline ends. Germline values: CDR1 SEHNR, CDR2 FQNEAQ (reference sequence). This CDR3 region has 17 residues. The CDR3 DNA reads as TGTGCCAGCAGCCCCCCGGGGAAGGTGACGCCCTACAATGAGCAGTTCTTC. Amino acids: CASSPPGKVTPYNEQFF.

The J gene is TRBJ2-5, the V gene TRBV11-1; tentatively, D is TRBD2 (5 bases). The germline gives CDR1 SGHAT, CDR2 FQDESV (reference sequence). V lost 4 bases and J lost 5, with 17 bases in between. The CDR3 sequence is 15 residues long. The CDR3 sequence is CASSSGGVGQETQYF. CDR3 DNA sequence: TGTGCCAGCAGCTCTGGAGGAGTAGGGCAGGAGACCCAGTACTTC.

This clonotype was observed a handful of times. This sequence joins TRBV7-9 and TRBJ1-1; TRBD1 matches at 9 bases. Germline V gene data show CDR1 as SEHNR and CDR2 as FQNEAQ (reference sequence). J was trimmed by 9 bases and V by 5 bases; bases with no gene match: 13. The CDR3 is 15 residues long. For the CDR3, the DNA is TGTGCCAGCAGCGTTGGGACAGGGAGTGGCGGTAAAGCTTTCTTT. Encoded protein: CASSVGTGSGGKAFF.

As for this clonotype: An end of the junction differs from the germline gene, which may be a read error. The genes are TRBV7-7 and TRBJ2-7; the D call may be TRBD1 or TRBD2 (5 bases each). The CDR3 runs 13 residues. Germline CDR1 is SSHAT and CDR2 is FNYEAQ (reference sequence). CDR3 bases: TGTGCTAGCAGCTCCTCCTGGGGGTACGAGCAGTACTTC. Protein product: CASSSSWGYEQYF. Looking up the rest from reference TRBV7-7 and TRBJ2-7 gives the full variable domain: GAGVSQSPRYKVTKRGQDVTLRCDPISSHATLYWYQQALGQGPEFLTYFNYEAQPDKSGLPSDRFSAERPEGSISTLTIQRTEQRDSAMYRCASSSSWGYEQYFGPGTRLTVT.

The rearrangement uses TRBV5-1 and TRBJ2-7, with 13 bases aligning to TRBD2. This CDR3 has 14 residues. Germline-derived CDR1 and CDR2 are SGHRS and YFSETQ. V lost 2 bases and J lost 6; bases outside the gene matches: 2. CDR3 nucleotide sequence: TGCGCCAGCAGCTTAGGACTAGCGGGAGCCGAGCAGTACTTC. It yields the protein CASSLGLAGAEQYF.

This clonotype was seen many times. The rearrangement uses TRBV29-1 and TRBJ2-5, with D hard to call. The V and J ends lost 2 bases and 5 bases respectively, with 3 bases between them. This CDR3 region has 10 residues. Germline CDR1 and CDR2: SQVTM and ANQGSEA. CDR3: CSVEMETQYF. The CDR3 DNA reads as TGCAGCGTTGAAATGGAGACCCAGTACTTC.

The chain links TRBV7-6 to TRBJ1-1; 7 bases align to TRBD1. The CDR3 is made up of 14 amino acids. J lost 1 base, V lost 6 bases, and 5 bases had no gene match. Germline V gene lookup returns CDR1 SGHVS and CDR2 FNYEAQ. In nucleotides, the CDR3 is TGTGCCAGCAGTACAGGGGTCGGGAACACTGAAGCTTTCTTT. This encodes CASSTGVGNTEAFF. The entire variable domain, with the rest obtained from reference TRBV7-6 and TRBJ1-1, is as follows: GAGVSQSPRYKVTKRGQDVALRCDPISGHVSLYWYRQALGQGPEFLTYFNYEAQQDKSGLPNDRFSAERPEGSISTLTIQRTEQRDSAMYRCASSTGVGNTEAFFGQGTRLTVV.

This clonotype occurred a few times. The chain joins TRBV3-1 to TRBJ2-1, with 8 bases that match TRBD1. The CDR3 sequence is 16 residues long. Per germline, CDR1 LGHDT and CDR2 YNNKEL (reference sequence). V lost 0 bases to trimming and J lost 0 bases; unmatched junction nucleotides: 1. CDR3 nucleotide sequence: TGTGCCAGCAGCCAAGATGGACAGGGCTCCTACAATGAGCAGTTCTTC. Its translation: CASSQDGQGSYNEQFF.

The V gene is TRBV24-1, the J gene TRBJ2-3; D remains unclear. CDR1 KGHDR and CDR2 SFDVKD come from the germline V gene. CDR3 length equals 13 residues. Trimming removed 7 bases at V and 4 bases at J, with 11 bases between. The CDR3 is CATSGPNADTQYF. The CDR3 DNA follows: TGTGCCACCAGCGGTCCCAATGCAGATACGCAGTATTTT.

This clonotype was counted between two and nine times. The chain combines TRBV20-1 with TRBJ1-2; maybe TRBD1 (6 bases). Trimming took off 0 bases at V and 4 bases at J, with 15 bases between the two ends. This CDR3 contains 15 residues. From germline, CDR1 is DFQATT and CDR2 SNEGSKA (reference sequence). The chain's CDR3 is CSARDGTGLSYGYTF. CDR3 DNA: TGCAGTGCTAGAGATGGAACAGGGCTATCCTATGGCTACACCTTC.

This clonotype was picked up a small number of times. The CDR3 sequence is CASSVPYRGPSLQETQYF. The CDR3 DNA is TGTGCCAGCTCAGTGCCTTACAGGGGGCCTAGTTTACAAGAGACCCAGTACTTC. This chain uses TRBV18 with TRBJ2-5, with 9 nucleotides matching TRBD1. V was pared by 5 bases and J by 2 bases, with 15 bases of the junction left unmatched. This CDR3 has 18 amino acids. CDR1 is KGHSH and CDR2 is LQKENI in the germline V gene.

The chain joins TRBV15 to TRBJ2-5, with TRBD2 as a possible D gene (6 bases). Near its end, the DNA agrees better with TRBJ2-1, so the J call may be wrong. Germline V lookup: CDR1 LNHNV, CDR2 YYDKDF (reference sequence). This CDR3 is 15 amino acids long. This chain's CDR3 is CATTKDYYTNNEQFF. In DNA, the CDR3 is TGTGCCACCACCAAGGACTACTACACCAACAATGAGCAGTTCTTC.

The CDR3 region is CSARPPGRQETQYF. For the CDR3, the DNA is TGCAGTGCTAGGCCCCCTGGGCGGCAAGAGACCCAGTACTTC. The rearrangement uses TRBV20-1 and TRBJ2-5; the D is unclear. The ends were cut back, 3 bases at V and 2 bases at J, with 13 bases in the middle. Germline lookup yields CDR1 DFQATT and CDR2 SNEGSKA (reference sequence). The CDR3 contains 14 residues.

This chain uses TRBV6-2 or TRBV6-3 with TRBJ2-1; 9 bases are shared with TRBD2. Looked up from germline, CDR1 is MNHEY and CDR2 is SVGEGT. Trimming at V came to 7 bases and at J to 0 bases, leaving 7 bases not matched to a gene. This CDR3 region has 16 residues. The CDR3 coding sequence is TGTGCCAGCACCGGGGGACTAGCCAGCTCCTACAATGAGCAGTTCTTC. It specifies CASTGGLASSYNEQFF.

This clonotype was counted only a few times. V usage is TRBV7-9 and J usage is TRBJ2-5; TRBD2 agrees at 10 bases. The germline V gene encodes CDR1 SEHNR and CDR2 FQNEAQ (reference sequence). The CDR3 extends over 15 amino acids. J lost 4 bases, V lost 2 bases, and 4 bases had no gene match. CDR3 sequence: CASSLPSGSRETQYF. CDR3 in DNA: TGTGCCAGCAGCTTACCTAGCGGGAGCAGAGAGACCCAGTACTTC.